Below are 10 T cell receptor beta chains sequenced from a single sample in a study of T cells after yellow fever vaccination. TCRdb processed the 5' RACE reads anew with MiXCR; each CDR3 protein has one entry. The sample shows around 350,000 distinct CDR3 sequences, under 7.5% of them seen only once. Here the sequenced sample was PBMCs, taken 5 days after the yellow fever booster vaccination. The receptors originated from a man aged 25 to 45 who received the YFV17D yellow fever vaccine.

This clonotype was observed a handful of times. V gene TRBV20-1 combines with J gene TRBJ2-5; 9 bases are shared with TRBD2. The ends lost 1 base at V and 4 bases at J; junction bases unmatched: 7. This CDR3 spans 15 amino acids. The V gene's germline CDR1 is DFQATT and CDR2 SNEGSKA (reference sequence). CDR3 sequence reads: CSARGAGGPGETQYF. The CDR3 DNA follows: TGCAGTGCTAGAGGGGCGGGAGGGCCGGGAGAGACCCAGTACTTC.

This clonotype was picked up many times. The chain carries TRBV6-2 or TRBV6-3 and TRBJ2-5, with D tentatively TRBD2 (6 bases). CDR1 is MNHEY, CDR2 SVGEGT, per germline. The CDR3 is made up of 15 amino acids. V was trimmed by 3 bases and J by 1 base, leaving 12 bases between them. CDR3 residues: CASSYVGGTQETQYF. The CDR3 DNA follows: TGTGCCAGCAGTTATGTCGGCGGGACCCAAGAGACCCAGTACTTC.

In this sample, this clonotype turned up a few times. The CDR3 is CASRESGKETQYF. The CDR3 nucleotides read TGTGCCAGCAGGGAAAGCGGGAAAGAGACCCAGTACTTC. The chain links TRBV6-1 to TRBJ2-5; 7 positions agree with TRBD2. Looked up from germline, CDR1 is MNHNS and CDR2 is SASEGT. V was pared by 6 bases and J by 3 bases, with 4 bases of the junction left unmatched. The CDR3 extends over 13 amino acids.

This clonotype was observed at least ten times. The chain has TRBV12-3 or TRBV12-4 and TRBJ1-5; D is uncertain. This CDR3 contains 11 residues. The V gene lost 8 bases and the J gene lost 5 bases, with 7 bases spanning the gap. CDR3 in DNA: TGTGCCAGCGGCCTCGATCAGCCCCAGCATTTT. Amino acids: CASGLDQPQHF.

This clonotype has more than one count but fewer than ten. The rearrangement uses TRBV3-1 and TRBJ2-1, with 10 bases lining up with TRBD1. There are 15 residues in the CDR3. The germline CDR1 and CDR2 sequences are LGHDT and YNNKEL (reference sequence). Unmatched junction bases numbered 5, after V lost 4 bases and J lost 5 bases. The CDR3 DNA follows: TGTGCCAGCAGCCCCGGGACAGGGGAAAACAATGAGCAGTTCTTC. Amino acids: CASSPGTGENNEQFF.

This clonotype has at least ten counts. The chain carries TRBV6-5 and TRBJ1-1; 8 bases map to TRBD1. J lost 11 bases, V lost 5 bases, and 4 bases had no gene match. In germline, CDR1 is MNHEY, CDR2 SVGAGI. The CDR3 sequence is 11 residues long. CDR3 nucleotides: TGTGCCAGCAGTGCCGGACAGGGTGCTTTCTTT. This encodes CASSAGQGAFF.

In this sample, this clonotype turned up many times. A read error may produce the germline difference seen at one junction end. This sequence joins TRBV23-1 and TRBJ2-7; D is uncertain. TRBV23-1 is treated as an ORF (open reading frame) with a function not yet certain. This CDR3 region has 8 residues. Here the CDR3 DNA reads TGCGCCAGCTCCCAAGTGGGATTC. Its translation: CASSQVGF.

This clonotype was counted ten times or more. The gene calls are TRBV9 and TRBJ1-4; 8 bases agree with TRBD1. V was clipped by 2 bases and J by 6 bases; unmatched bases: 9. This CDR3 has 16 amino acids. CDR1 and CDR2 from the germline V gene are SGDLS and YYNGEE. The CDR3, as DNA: TGTGCCAGCAGCGTTGGCCGGACAGGGCGAGATGAAAAACTGTTTTTT. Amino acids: CASSVGRTGRDEKLFF.

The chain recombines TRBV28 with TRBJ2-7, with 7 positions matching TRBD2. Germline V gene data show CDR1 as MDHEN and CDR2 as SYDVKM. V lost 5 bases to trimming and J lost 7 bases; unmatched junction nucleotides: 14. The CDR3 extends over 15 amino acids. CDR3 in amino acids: CASSQSRSGAREQYF. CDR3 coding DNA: TGTGCCAGCAGTCAGTCCAGGAGCGGGGCTCGGGAGCAGTACTTC.

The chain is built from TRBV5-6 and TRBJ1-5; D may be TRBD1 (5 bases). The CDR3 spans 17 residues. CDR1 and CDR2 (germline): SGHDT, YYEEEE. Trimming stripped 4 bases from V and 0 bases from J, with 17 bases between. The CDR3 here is CASSKAWGSNSNQPQHF. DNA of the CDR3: TGTGCCAGCAGCAAAGCATGGGGGAGTAATAGCAATCAGCCCCAGCATTTT.